These T cell receptor beta chains were read from a single sample in a study of shared clonotypes between healthy human individuals. The repertoire was sequenced with immunoSEQ multiplex PCR; TCRdb's copy has only in-frame clones and lacks some. The sample has around 1,100,000 clones, approximately 75% seen once. Sequencing was carried out using memory CD4+ T cells from PBMCs. The origin of the receptors is a man between 18 and 29 years old in good health. Some clones in this sample may be carry-over from other donors' samples. CDR3s include the opening cysteine and the closing phenylalanine or tryptophan. The order of the fields is J gene, D gene, clone size, V gene, CDR3 protein, CDR3 DNA. A D gene is named only where the DNA matches it firmly. A clone size is listed for some rows: how often the clone was seen (once, few, many), or a class if it is expanded.

TRBJ1-1 | NA | few | TRBV27 | CASSPRFNEAFF | TGTGCCAGCAGTCCCCGGTTCAATGAAGCTTTCTTT
TRBJ2-7 | NA | NA | TRBV14 | CASSPIRTAVYEQYF | TGTGCCAGCAGCCCGATAAGGACAGCGGTCTACGAGCAGTACTTC
TRBJ2-1 | NA | few | TRBV16 | CASSDLFRDSSYNEQFF | TGTGCCAGCAGCGACCTATTTCGGGATAGCTCCTACAATGAGCAGTTCTTC
TRBJ2-1 | NA | NA | TRBV18 | CASSSSLLNEQFF | TGTGCCAGCTCCTCTAGTCTCTTGAATGAGCAGTTCTTC
TRBJ1-5 | TRBD1 | NA | TRBV30 | CAWSTGQGENQPQHF | TGTGCCTGGAGTACAGGACAGGGGGAAAATCAGCCCCAGCATTTT
TRBJ1-2 | NA | NA | TRBV28 | CAIRGSGTKGYTF | TGTGCCATCCGGGGGTCAGGGACGAAAGGCTACACCTTC
TRBJ2-1 | NA | NA | TRBV7-8 | CASNIEPRAEQFF | TGTGCCAGCAACATTGAGCCCCGGGCTGAGCAGTTCTTC
TRBJ2-7 | NA | few | TRBV7-9 | CASSKGYEQYF | TGTGCCAGCAGCAAAGGGTACGAGCAGTACTTC
TRBJ2-3 | NA | NA | TRBV7-9 | CASSLSRDTQYF | TGTGCCAGCAGCTTAAGTAGAGATACGCAGTATTTT
TRBJ2-1 | NA | few | TRBV18 | CASSPGTDNEQFF | TGTGCCAGCTCACCCGGGACCGACAATGAGCAGTTCTTC
TRBJ2-6 | NA | once | TRBV29-1 | CSVESPGANVLTF | TGCAGCGTTGAATCCCCTGGGGCCAACGTCCTGACTTTC
TRBJ2-7 | NA | once | TRBV5-1 | CASSLQVSYEQYF | TGCGCCAGCAGCTTACAGGTCTCCTACGAGCAGTACTTC
TRBJ2-5 | NA | NA | TRBV5-6 | CASSLGSEETQYF | TGTGCCAGCAGCTTGGGCAGCGAAGAGACCCAGTACTTC
TRBJ2-6 | NA | once | TRBV9 | CASTRGTSSSSGANVLTF | TGTGCCAGCACCAGAGGGACATCCTCCTCCTCTGGGGCCAACGTCCTGACTTTC
TRBJ2-4 | NA | few | TRBV2 | CASTGRNIQYF | TGTGCCAGCACTGGGAGAAACATTCAGTACTTC
TRBJ2-7 | NA | NA | TRBV5-1 | CASSLVMSGSEQYF | TGCGCCAGCAGCTTGGTTATGTCTGGGTCCGAGCAGTACTTC
TRBJ1-2 | NA | few | TRBV9 | CASSVDRRGHGYTF | TGTGCCAGCAGCGTAGATCGTAGGGGCCATGGCTACACCTTC
TRBJ2-7 | NA | NA | TRBV5-1 | CASSPGGRAGEQYF | TGCGCCAGCAGCCCAGGGGGGAGGGCCGGAGAGCAGTACTTC
TRBJ1-2 | TRBD1 | few | TRBV28 | CASSSIIKDRGHGGYTF | TGTGCCAGCAGCAGCATTATAAAGGACAGGGGGCACGGTGGCTACACCTTC
TRBJ1-3 | NA | NA | TRBV7-6 | CASSPREGRLDTIYF | TGTGCCAGCAGCCCAAGGGAGGGGCGCTTAGACACCATATATTTT
TRBJ2-1 | TRBD2 | NA | TRBV7-3 | CASSFGLGEQFF | TGTGCCAGCAGCTTCGGACTAGGTGAGCAGTTCTTC
TRBJ1-2 | NA | NA | TRBV19 | CASSIIGQFYGYTF | TGTGCCAGTAGTATTATCGGCCAGTTCTATGGCTACACCTTC
TRBJ2-7 | TRBD2 | NA | TRBV27 | CASSPPRTSGRANLHEQYF | TGTGCCAGCAGTCCCCCCCGGACTAGCGGGAGGGCCAATCTTCACGAGCAGTACTTC
TRBJ1-4 | NA | NA | TRBV7-9 | CASSLVGGGEKLFF | TGTGCCAGCAGCTTAGTCGGGGGAGGTGAAAAACTGTTTTTT
TRBJ1-5 | TRBD1 | once | TRBV5-6 | CASSLGDRNQPQHF | TGTGCCAGCAGCCTGGGGGACAGAAATCAGCCCCAGCATTTT
TRBJ1-1 | NA | NA | TRBV11-2 | CASSSRTGMGTEAFF | TGTGCCAGCAGCTCCCGGACGGGGATGGGCACTGAAGCTTTCTTT